A selection of T cell receptor beta chains follows, all from one sample in a study of spatial heterogeneity in lung cancer. TCRdb processed the 5' RACE reads anew with MiXCR; each CDR3 protein has one entry. This table holds roughly 25,000 distinct CDR3 sequences, about 4.7% found once. Sample: PBMCs, taken at surgery. These receptors all come from a male donor with early-stage non-small cell lung cancer. CDR3s include the opening cysteine and the closing phenylalanine or tryptophan. The D gene is left open where the match is weak. Some rows mark clone size as missing; the rest say once, few, many or name a class of expanded clone.

15,TRBV10-3,TRBJ2-4,many,.,CAISESISSPNIQYF,TGTGCCATCAGTGAGTCGATCTCTAGCCCAAACATTCAGTACTTC
15,TRBV5-1,TRBJ2-5,many,.,CASSLANIGGETQYF,TGCGCCAGCAGCTTGGCCAATATTGGGGGAGAGACCCAGTACTTC
13,TRBV20-1,TRBJ1-4,many,.,CSATGATNEKLFF,TGCAGTGCGACGGGGGCAACTAATGAAAAACTGTTTTTT
14,TRBV12-3/TRBV12-4,TRBJ2-5,.,TRBD2,CASSPGTSEGTQYF,TGTGCCAGCAGCCCTGGGACTAGCGAGGGGACCCAGTACTTC
13,TRBV20-1,TRBJ1-2,many,.,CSARERTDYGYTF,TGCAGTGCTAGAGAACGAACAGATTATGGCTACACCTTC
12,TRBV28,TRBJ2-5,many,.,CASSRQQETQYF,TGTGCCAGCAGTAGACAGCAAGAGACCCAGTACTTC
16,TRBV27,TRBJ2-7,few,TRBD2,CASSPRWAGGLRGQYF,TGTGCCAGCAGTCCCCGATGGGCGGGAGGCCTAAGGGGGCAGTACTTC
15,TRBV7-3,TRBJ2-7,many,.,CASSFGGRVSDEQYF,TGTGCCAGCAGCTTCGGGGGGCGCGTTTCTGACGAGCAGTACTTC
15,TRBV12-3/TRBV12-4,TRBJ1-1,many,.,CASKEGPGVNTEAFF,TGTGCCAGCAAGGAAGGGCCAGGGGTGAACACTGAAGCTTTCTTT
15,TRBV18,TRBJ2-1,few,.,CASSPPARVGDEQFF,TGTGCCAGCTCACCACCCGCCAGGGTGGGAGATGAGCAGTTCTTC
16,TRBV7-2,TRBJ2-2,many,TRBD2,CASSSLAGDVTGELFF,TGTGCCAGCAGCTCGCTAGCGGGGGACGTAACCGGGGAGCTGTTTTTT
12,TRBV28,TRBJ1-1,many,.,CASGEGVTEAFF,TGTGCCAGCGGGGAAGGAGTCACTGAAGCTTTCTTT
15,TRBV7-2,TRBJ2-1,many,.,CASSLYVGSDNEQFF,TGTGCCAGCAGCTTATACGTCGGGTCGGACAATGAGCAGTTCTTC
15,TRBV6-5,TRBJ2-3,many,TRBD2,CASTPAGVRTDTQYF,TGTGCCAGCACCCCAGCGGGAGTTCGCACAGATACGCAGTATTTT
13,TRBV6-2/TRBV6-3,TRBJ2-7,many,.,CASSYMAGGEQYF,TGTGCCAGCAGTTACATGGCAGGTGGCGAGCAGTACTTC
15,TRBV5-1,TRBJ2-7,many,.,CASSLEKGVTYEQYF,TGCGCCAGCAGCTTGGAAAAGGGGGTGACCTACGAGCAGTACTTC
16,TRBV7-2,TRBJ1-2,many,.,CASSLGARTTNYGYTF,TGTGCCAGCAGCTTAGGGGCCAGAACTACTAACTATGGCTACACCTTC
13,TRBV5-1,TRBJ1-4,medium-sized,.,CASSFSLNEKLFF,TGCGCCAGCAGCTTCTCATTAAATGAAAAACTGTTTTTT
15,TRBV5-1,TRBJ2-5,many,TRBD1,CASSPGTGGQETQYF,TGCGCCAGCAGCCCAGGGACAGGGGGTCAAGAGACCCAGTACTTC
15,TRBV20-1,TRBJ1-5,many,.,CSATPGSESNQPQHF,TGCAGTGCCACCCCCGGCAGTGAAAGCAATCAGCCCCAGCATTTT
14,TRBV28,TRBJ1-6,many,TRBD1,CASTPGQTNSPLHF,TGTGCCAGCACCCCGGGACAGACTAATTCACCCCTCCACTTT
15,TRBV5-1,TRBJ2-5,many,TRBD2,CASSLTSGITETQYF,TGCGCCAGCAGCTTAACTAGCGGGATAACGGAGACCCAGTACTTC
15,TRBV7-9,TRBJ2-5,medium-sized,TRBD1,CASSAQAGTGKTQYF,TGTGCCAGCAGCGCTCAAGCCGGGACAGGGAAGACCCAGTACTTC
14,TRBV19,TRBJ2-3,many,TRBD1,CASSPGQARNTQYF,TGTGCCAGTAGTCCGGGACAGGCTAGGAATACGCAGTATTTT
13,TRBV7-3,TRBJ1-1,medium-sized,.,CASSRTPNTEAFF,TGTGCCAGCAGCCGGACACCCAACACTGAAGCTTTCTTT
10,TRBV29-1,TRBJ2-5,medium-sized,.,CSASQETQYF,TGCAGCGCCTCACAAGAGACCCAGTACTTC
15,TRBV11-2,TRBJ2-3,many,TRBD2,CASLRAGDSTDTQYF,TGTGCCAGCCTCAGGGCGGGGGATAGCACAGATACGCAGTATTTT
16,TRBV28,TRBJ2-1,many,TRBD1,CASSSYGTGGYNEQFF,TGTGCCAGCAGTAGTTACGGGACAGGGGGATACAATGAGCAGTTCTTC
13,TRBV2,TRBJ1-5,many,.,CASSDREDQPQHF,TGTGCCAGCAGTGACAGGGAAGATCAGCCCCAGCATTTT
15,TRBV20-1,TRBJ1-2,.,.,CSAGERGKGDYGYTF,TGCAGTGCAGGGGAACGGGGCAAAGGAGACTATGGCTACACCTTC
14,TRBV4-2,TRBJ2-7,many,.,CASSQDGGGYEQYF,TGTGCCAGCAGCCAAGATGGAGGGGGCTACGAGCAGTACTTC
14,TRBV2,TRBJ2-1,many,.,CASSEGRGSGKEFF,TGTGCCAGCAGTGAGGGGCGTGGTTCAGGGAAGGAGTTCTTC
15,TRBV27,TRBJ1-2,many,TRBD1,CASSTGQVGNYGYTF,TGTGCCAGCAGTACCGGACAGGTGGGGAACTATGGCTACACCTTC
14,TRBV25-1,TRBJ2-3,many,.,CASSDPSATDTQYF,TGTGCCAGCAGTGATCCATCCGCGACAGATACGCAGTATTTT
15,TRBV18,TRBJ2-2,many,TRBD2,CASSPQREHTGELFF,TGTGCCAGCTCACCCCAGCGGGAGCACACCGGGGAGCTGTTTTTT
18,TRBV6-5,TRBJ1-4,many,.,CASSYSRPGDVTNEKLFF,TGTGCCAGCAGTTACTCGAGACCAGGGGATGTAACTAATGAAAAACTGTTTTTT
16,TRBV24-1,TRBJ2-5,many,TRBD1,CATSDPDRGRKETQYF,TGTGCCACCAGTGACCCGGACAGGGGGAGGAAGGAGACCCAGTACTTC
12,TRBV7-3,TRBJ2-5,many,.,CASSDISGTQYF,TGTGCCAGCAGCGACATATCGGGGACCCAGTACTTC
15,TRBV7-9,TRBJ1-2,medium-sized,TRBD1,CASSSQGTYNYGYTF,TGTGCCAGCAGCTCACAGGGGACTTATAACTATGGCTACACCTTC
15,TRBV12-3/TRBV12-4,TRBJ2-7,many,.,CASSRHQGFSNEQYF,TGTGCCAGCAGTAGGCACCAGGGTTTCAGCAACGAGCAGTACTTC
14,TRBV27,TRBJ2-5,few,TRBD2,CASSPRGTQETQYF,TGTGCCAGCAGCCCGCGGGGGACCCAAGAGACCCAGTACTTC
15,TRBV7-9,TRBJ1-1,many,TRBD1,CASSPKDRLNTEAFF,TGTGCCAGCAGCCCCAAGGACAGGTTGAACACTGAAGCTTTCTTT
13,TRBV20-1,TRBJ2-5,many,TRBD2,CSANRGGAETQYF,TGCAGTGCTAATCGCGGGGGGGCCGAGACCCAGTACTTC
12,TRBV7-6,TRBJ2-1,few,.,CASSPRRNEQFF,TGTGCCAGCAGCCCCAGGCGGAATGAGCAGTTCTTC
15,TRBV5-1,TRBJ2-2,many,.,CASTLDRPNTGELFF,TGCGCCAGCACCCTCGACAGGCCGAACACCGGGGAGCTGTTTTTT
14,TRBV10-1,TRBJ2-6,many,.,CASSDGSGANVLTF,TGCGCCTCCTCGGACGGCTCTGGGGCCAACGTCCTGACTTTC
13,TRBV7-2,TRBJ1-1,medium-sized,.,CASSLQGRTEAFF,TGTGCCAGCAGCTTACAGGGGAGAACTGAAGCTTTCTTT
16,TRBV2,TRBJ2-1,many,.,CASTPRLISSYNEQFF,TGTGCCAGCACCCCGAGACTCATCAGCTCCTACAATGAGCAGTTCTTC
13,TRBV7-2,TRBJ2-1,many,.,CASSSPNYNEQFF,TGTGCCAGCAGCTCGCCAAATTACAATGAGCAGTTCTTC
14,TRBV12-3/TRBV12-4,TRBJ2-7,many,TRBD2,CASTPGLAAYEQYF,TGTGCCAGCACCCCCGGACTAGCGGCTTACGAGCAGTACTTC
13,TRBV10-3,TRBJ1-5,many,.,CAITNEPSSPQHF,TGTGCCATCACCAACGAACCCTCCTCGCCCCAGCATTTT